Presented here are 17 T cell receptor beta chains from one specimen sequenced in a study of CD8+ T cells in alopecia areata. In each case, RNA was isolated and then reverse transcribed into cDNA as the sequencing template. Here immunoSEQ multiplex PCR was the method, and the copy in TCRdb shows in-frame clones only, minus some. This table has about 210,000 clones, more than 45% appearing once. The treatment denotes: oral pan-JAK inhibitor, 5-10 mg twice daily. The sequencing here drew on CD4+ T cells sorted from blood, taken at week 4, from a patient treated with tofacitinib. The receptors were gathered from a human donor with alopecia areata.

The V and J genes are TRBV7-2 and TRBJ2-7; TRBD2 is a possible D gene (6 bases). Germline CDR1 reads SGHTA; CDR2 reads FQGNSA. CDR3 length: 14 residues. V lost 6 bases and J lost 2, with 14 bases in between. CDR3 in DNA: TGTGCCAGCAGACCCGGGGGAAGCCCCTACGAGCAGTACTTC. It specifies CASRPGGSPYEQYF.

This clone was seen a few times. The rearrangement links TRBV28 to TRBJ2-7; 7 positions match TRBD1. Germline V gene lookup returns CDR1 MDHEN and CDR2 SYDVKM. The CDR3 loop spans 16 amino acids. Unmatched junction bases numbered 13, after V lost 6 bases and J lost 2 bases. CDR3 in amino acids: CASSKTWTGFTYEQYF. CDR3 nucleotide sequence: TGTGCCAGCAGCAAGACATGGACAGGATTCACCTACGAGCAGTACTTC.

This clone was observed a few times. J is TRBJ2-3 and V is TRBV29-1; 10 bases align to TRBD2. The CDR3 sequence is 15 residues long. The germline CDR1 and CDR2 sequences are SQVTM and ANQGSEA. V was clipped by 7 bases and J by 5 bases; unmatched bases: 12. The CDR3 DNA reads TGCAGCGCGCTCCTTAGCGGGGGGCCAGGAGATACGCAGTATTTT. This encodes CSALLSGGPGDTQYF.

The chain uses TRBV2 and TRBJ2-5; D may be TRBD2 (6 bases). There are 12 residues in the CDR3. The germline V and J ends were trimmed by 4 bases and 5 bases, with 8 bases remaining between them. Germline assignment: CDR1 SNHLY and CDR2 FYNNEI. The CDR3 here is CASSVGRETQYF. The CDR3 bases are TGTGCCAGCAGTGTGGGGAGGGAGACCCAGTACTTC.

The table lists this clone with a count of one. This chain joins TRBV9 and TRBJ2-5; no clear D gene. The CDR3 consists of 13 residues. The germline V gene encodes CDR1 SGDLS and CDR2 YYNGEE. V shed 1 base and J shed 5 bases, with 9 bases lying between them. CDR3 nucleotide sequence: TGTGCCAGCAGCGTATCACAGCTCGAGACCCAGTACTTC. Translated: CASSVSQLETQYF.

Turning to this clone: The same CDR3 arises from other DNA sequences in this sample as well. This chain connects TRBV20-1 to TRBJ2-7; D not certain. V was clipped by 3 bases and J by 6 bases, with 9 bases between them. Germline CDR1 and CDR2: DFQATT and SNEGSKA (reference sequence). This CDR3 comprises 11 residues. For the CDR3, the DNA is TGCAGTGCTAGGGTGGCCGCCGAGCAGTACTTC. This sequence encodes CSARVAAEQYF.

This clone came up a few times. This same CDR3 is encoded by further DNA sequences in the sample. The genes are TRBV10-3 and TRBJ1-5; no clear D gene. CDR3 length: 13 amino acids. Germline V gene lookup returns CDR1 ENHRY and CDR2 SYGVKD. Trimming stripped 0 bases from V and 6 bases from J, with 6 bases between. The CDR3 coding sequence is TGTGCCATCAGTGAGTCTACCGGTCAGCCCCAGCATTTT. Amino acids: CAISESTGQPQHF.

CDR3 residues: CASSLGGLGSSYEQYF. The DNA of the CDR3 is TGCGCCAGCAGCTTGGGGGGACTCGGGAGCTCCTACGAGCAGTACTTC. V and J are TRBV5-1 and TRBJ2-7; perhaps TRBD2 as D (6 bases). CDR1 and CDR2 from the germline V gene are SGHRS and YFSETQ. The CDR3 consists of 16 residues. Trimming took 0 bases from V and 0 from J, leaving 13 bases between them.

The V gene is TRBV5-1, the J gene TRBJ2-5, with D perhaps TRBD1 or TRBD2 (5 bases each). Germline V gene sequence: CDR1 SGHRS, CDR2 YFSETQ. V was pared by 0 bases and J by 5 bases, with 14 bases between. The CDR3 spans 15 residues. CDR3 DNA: TGCGCCAGCAGCTTGGCGAGCTCGGGGACCGAGACCCAGTACTTC. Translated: CASSLASSGTETQYF.

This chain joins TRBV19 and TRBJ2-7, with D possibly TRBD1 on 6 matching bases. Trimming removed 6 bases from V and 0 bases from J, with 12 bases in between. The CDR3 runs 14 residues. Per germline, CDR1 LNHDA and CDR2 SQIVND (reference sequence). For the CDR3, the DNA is TGTGCCAGTAGCCAGGACAGATTCTCCTACGAGCAGTACTTC. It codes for CASSQDRFSYEQYF.

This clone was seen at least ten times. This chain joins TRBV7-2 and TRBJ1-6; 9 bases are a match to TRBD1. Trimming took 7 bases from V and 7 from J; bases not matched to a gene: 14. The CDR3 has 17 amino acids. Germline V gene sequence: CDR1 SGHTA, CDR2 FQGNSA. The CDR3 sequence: CASTLAGGTGLNSPLHF. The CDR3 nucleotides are TGTGCCAGCACCTTGGCGGGGGGGACAGGGCTAAATTCACCCCTCCACTTT.

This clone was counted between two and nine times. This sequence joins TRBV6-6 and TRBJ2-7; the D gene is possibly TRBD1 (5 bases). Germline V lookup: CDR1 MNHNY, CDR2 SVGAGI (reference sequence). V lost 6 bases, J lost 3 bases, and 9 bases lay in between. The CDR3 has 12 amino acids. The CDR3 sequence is CASRTQVYEQYF. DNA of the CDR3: TGTGCCAGCAGAACACAGGTCTACGAGCAGTACTTC.

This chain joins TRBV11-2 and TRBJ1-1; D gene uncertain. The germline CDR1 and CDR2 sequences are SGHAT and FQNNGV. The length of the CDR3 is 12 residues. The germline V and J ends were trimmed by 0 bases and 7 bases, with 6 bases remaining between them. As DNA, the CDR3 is TGTGCCAGCAGCTTAGACGTGTTTGAAGCTTTCTTT. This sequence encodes CASSLDVFEAFF.

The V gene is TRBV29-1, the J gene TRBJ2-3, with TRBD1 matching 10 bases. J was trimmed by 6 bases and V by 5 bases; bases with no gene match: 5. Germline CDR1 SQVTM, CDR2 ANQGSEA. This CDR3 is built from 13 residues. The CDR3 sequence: CSVCGTGEDTQYF. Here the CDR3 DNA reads TGCAGCGTTTGCGGGACAGGGGAGGATACGCAGTATTTT.

CDR3: CSVVSGFPSTDTQYF. For the CDR3, the DNA is TGCAGCGTTGTCTCCGGGTTTCCAAGCACAGATACGCAGTATTTT. V and J are TRBV29-1 and TRBJ2-3; unclear D gene. Germline-derived CDR1 and CDR2 are SQVTM and ANQGSEA. The CDR3 has 15 residues. The V end was cut by 4 bases, the J end by 0 bases, with 14 bases between.

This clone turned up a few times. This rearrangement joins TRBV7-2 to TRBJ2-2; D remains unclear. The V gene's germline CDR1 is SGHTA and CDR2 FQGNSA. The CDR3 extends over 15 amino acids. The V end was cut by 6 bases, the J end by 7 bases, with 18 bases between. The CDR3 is CASSYNTLGSGELFF. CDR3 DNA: TGTGCCAGCAGTTATAACACTCTGGGCAGCGGGGAGCTGTTTTTT.

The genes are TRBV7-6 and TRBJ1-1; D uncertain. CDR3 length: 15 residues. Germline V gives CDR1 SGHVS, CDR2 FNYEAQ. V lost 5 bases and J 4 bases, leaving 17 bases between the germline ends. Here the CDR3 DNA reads TGTGCCAGCAGCCCTAGGGTAGGGTCGGGCACTGAAGCTTTCTTT. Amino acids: CASSPRVGSGTEAFF.